These T cell receptor beta chains were read from a single sample in a study of cytomegalovirus exposure and HLA in healthy donors. Assay used: immunoSEQ multiplex PCR; TCRdb lists only in-frame clones, some missing. This sample carries tens of thousands of clones, with approximately 7% going to the ten biggest clones. Sequencing was done on a sample of PBMCs. The receptors originated from a woman in her forties in good health and CMV-seronegative. CDR3s include the opening cysteine and the closing phenylalanine or tryptophan. Each record gives: V gene, J gene, D gene, CDR3 protein, CDR3 DNA. A D gene is named only where the DNA matches it firmly.

TRBV30	TRBJ1-6	NA	CAWSVEGDSPLHF	TGTGCCTGGAGTGTAGAGGGGGATTCACCCCTCCACTTT
TRBV4-1	TRBJ2-1	NA	CASSQEGGAVGEQFF	TGCGCCAGCAGCCAAGAAGGGGGGGCTGTGGGTGAGCAGTTCTTC
TRBV14	TRBJ2-1	NA	CASSQDRRYEQFF	TGTGCCAGCAGCCAAGATCGGAGGTACGAGCAGTTCTTC
TRBV7-2	TRBJ1-2	TRBD1	CASSPTGGYGYTF	TGTGCCAGCAGCCCCACAGGGGGATACGGCTACACCTTC
TRBV9	TRBJ2-6	NA	CASSVGAGSTSWGANVLTF	TGTGCCAGCAGCGTAGGGGCGGGATCCACCTCATGGGGGGCCAACGTCCTGACTTTC
TRBV6-5	TRBJ1-3	NA	CASSYSDSISGNTIYF	TGTGCCAGCAGTTACTCCGACAGTATCTCTGGAAACACCATATATTTT
TRBV18	TRBJ2-7	TRBD2	CASSPRLRESSEQYF	TGTGCCAGCTCACCAAGGTTGCGGGAGAGTTCCGAGCAGTACTTC
TRBV30	TRBJ1-6	NA	CAWALGLLSSYNSPLHF	TGTGCCTGGGCGCTGGGGCTTTTGAGCTCCTATAATTCACCCCTCCACTTT
TRBV30	TRBJ2-5	TRBD2	CAWSRYGGLAGGETQYF	TGTGCCTGGAGTCGGTATGGGGGACTAGCGGGGGGAGAGACCCAGTACTTC
TRBV7-9	TRBJ1-2	NA	CASSPQGNYGYTF	TGTGCCAGCAGCCCGCAGGGGAACTATGGCTACACCTTC
TRBV4-3	TRBJ2-2	NA	CASSQMVTNTGELFF	TGCGCCAGCAGCCAGATGGTGACAAACACCGGGGAGCTGTTTTTT
TRBV11-3	TRBJ2-1	TRBD1	CASSSRDRGRDEQFF	TGTGCCAGCAGCTCCCGGGACAGGGGGCGCGATGAGCAGTTCTTC
TRBV5-4	TRBJ1-5	TRBD1	CASSRGQDGQPQHF	TGTGCCAGCAGCAGAGGACAGGACGGCCAGCCCCAGCATTTT
TRBV6-6	TRBJ1-1	TRBD1	CASSSGTGGMNTEAFF	TGTGCCAGCAGTTCCGGGACAGGGGGAATGAACACTGAAGCTTTCTTT
TRBV27	TRBJ2-5	TRBD2	CASSLGASGGARGGETQYF	TGTGCCAGCAGTTTAGGGGCTAGCGGGGGGGCCAGAGGAGGAGAGACCCAGTACTTC